This T cell receptor (beta chain) is drawn from a study of T cell responses to AZD1222 COVID-19 vaccine. Study overall: Second-dose intervals near 4 or 12 weeks were combined. General study results and limits: Donors were mostly white British, more females; clonal diversity possibly underestimated.

The data were produced by immunoSEQ multiplex PCR, yet TCRdb's version contains in-frame clones alone and is incomplete. The sample includes 140,000 to 150,000 clones, approximately 94% seen only once; the top ten take 7.5% to 9.5%. Trimming stripped 6 bases from V and 4 bases from J, with 12 bases between. Germline CDR1 reads MNHEY; CDR2 reads SVGAGI. The CDR3 totals 13 residues. Concerning this clone: No antigen is known for it.

Sequenced material: peripheral blood, taken on day 0 of AZD1222 vaccination. The chain joins TRBV6-5 to TRBJ1-1; a weak D match, TRBD1 (6 bases). The receptor comes from an adult in good health. This CDR3 is CASRQQGGTEAFF. The CDR3 bases are TGTGCCAGCAGGCAACAGGGAGGCACTGAAGCTTTCTTT.